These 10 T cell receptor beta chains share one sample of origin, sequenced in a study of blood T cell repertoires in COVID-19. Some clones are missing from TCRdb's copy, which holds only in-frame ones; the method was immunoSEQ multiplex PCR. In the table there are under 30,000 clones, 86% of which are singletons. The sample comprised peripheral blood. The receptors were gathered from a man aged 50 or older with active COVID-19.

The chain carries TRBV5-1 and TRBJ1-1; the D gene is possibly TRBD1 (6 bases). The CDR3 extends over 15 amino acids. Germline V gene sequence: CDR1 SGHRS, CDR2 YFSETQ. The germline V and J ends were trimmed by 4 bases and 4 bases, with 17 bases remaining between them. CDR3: CASSGRDQGSTEAFF. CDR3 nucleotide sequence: TGCGCCAGCAGCGGCCGGGATCAGGGGAGCACTGAAGCTTTCTTT.

The chain's CDR3 is CASSYSSGQGDTQYF. The CDR3, as DNA: TGTGCCAGCAGCTACTCTAGCGGCCAGGGGGATACGCAGTATTTT. The V and J genes are TRBV7-8 and TRBJ2-3, with D possibly matching TRBD2 (7 bases). V was trimmed by 4 bases and J by 6 bases, leaving 17 bases between them. CDR1 is SGHVS and CDR2 is FQNEAQ in the germline V gene. The length of the CDR3 is 15 residues.

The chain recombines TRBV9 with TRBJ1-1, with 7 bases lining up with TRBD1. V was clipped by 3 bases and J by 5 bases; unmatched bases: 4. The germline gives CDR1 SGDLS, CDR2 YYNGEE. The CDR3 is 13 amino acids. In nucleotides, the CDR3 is TGTGCCAGCAGCGCCACAGGGGAAACTGAAGCTTTCTTT. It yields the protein CASSATGETEAFF.

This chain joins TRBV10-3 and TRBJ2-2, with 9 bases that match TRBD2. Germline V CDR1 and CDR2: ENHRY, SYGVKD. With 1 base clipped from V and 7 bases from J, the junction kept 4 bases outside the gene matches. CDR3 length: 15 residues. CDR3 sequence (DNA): TGTGCCATCAGTGAGTTCGGTAGCGGGGGCGGGGAGCTGTTTTTT. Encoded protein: CAISEFGSGGGELFF.

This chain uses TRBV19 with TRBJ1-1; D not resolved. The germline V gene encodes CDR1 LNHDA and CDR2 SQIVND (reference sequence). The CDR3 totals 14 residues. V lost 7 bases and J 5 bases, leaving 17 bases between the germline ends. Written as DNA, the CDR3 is TGTGCCAGTACTATCCCGGGGAAGGGTACTGAAGCTTTCTTT. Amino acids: CASTIPGKGTEAFF.

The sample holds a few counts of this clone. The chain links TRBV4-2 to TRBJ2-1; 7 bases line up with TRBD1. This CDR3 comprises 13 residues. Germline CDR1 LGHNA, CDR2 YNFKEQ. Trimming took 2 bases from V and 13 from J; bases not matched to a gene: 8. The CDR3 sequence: CASSQNDRESQFF. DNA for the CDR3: TGTGCCAGCAGCCAAAATGACAGGGAATCTCAGTTCTTC.

The CDR3 spells CASSPDGGLAGLYEQYF. For the CDR3, the DNA is TGTGCCAGCAGCCCTGATGGAGGACTAGCGGGTTTGTACGAGCAGTACTTC. This rearrangement joins TRBV5-4 to TRBJ2-7; TRBD2 aligns across 11 bases. J gave up 4 bases and V 4 bases, and 13 bases lay outside the gene matches. Germline CDR1 is SGHNT and CDR2 is YYREEE (reference sequence). This CDR3 spans 17 amino acids.

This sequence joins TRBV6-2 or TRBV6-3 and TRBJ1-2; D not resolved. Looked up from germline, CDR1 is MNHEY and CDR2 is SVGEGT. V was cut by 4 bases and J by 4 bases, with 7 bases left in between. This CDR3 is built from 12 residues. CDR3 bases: TGTGCCAGCAGTTTCGGGAGCTATGGCTACACCTTC. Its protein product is CASSFGSYGYTF.

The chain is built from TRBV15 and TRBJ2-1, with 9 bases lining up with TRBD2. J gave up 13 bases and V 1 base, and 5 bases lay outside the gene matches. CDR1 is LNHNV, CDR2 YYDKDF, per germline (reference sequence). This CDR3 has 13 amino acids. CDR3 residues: CATSRGFSGGQFF. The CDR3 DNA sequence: TGTGCCACCAGCAGAGGGTTTAGCGGGGGACAGTTCTTC.

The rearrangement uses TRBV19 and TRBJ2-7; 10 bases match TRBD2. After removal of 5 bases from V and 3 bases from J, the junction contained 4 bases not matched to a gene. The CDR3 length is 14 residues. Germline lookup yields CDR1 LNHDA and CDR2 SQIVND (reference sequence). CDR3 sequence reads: CASSFRTSGYEQYF. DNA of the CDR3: TGTGCCAGTAGTTTTAGGACTAGCGGCTACGAGCAGTACTTC.